The 22 T cell receptor beta chains reported below all come from one sample, sequenced in a study of blood T cell repertoires in COVID-19. The table came from immunoSEQ multiplex PCR; TCRdb's copy has only in-frame clones and leaves some out. The table includes tens of thousands of clones, 70% to 90% detected once. The specimen was peripheral blood. All receptors derive from a man between 60 and 70 years old with acute or convalescent COVID-19.

The genes are TRBV7-2 and TRBJ2-2, with TRBD2 identical over 12 bases. Germline CDR1 and CDR2: SGHTA and FQGNSA. The V gene end was trimmed by 5 bases and the J gene end by 8 bases; junction bases not matched to a gene: 6. The CDR3 covers 15 residues. The DNA for the CDR3 is TGTGCCAGCAGCGCCCGGACTAGCGGGATTGGGGAGCTGTTTTTT. This sequence encodes CASSARTSGIGELFF. The full variable domain, completed using reference TRBV7-2 and TRBJ2-2, is GAGVSQSPSNKVTEKGKDVELRCDPISGHTALYWYRQSLGQGLEFLIYFQGNSAPDKSGLPSDRFSAERTGGSVSTLTIQRTQQEDSAVYLCASSARTSGIGELFFGEGSRLTVL.

V gene TRBV18 combines with J gene TRBJ2-4; D is ambiguous. The CDR3 consists of 16 residues. The V end lost 0 bases, the J end lost 1 base, and 10 bases lay between the germline ends. Germline CDR1 KGHSH, CDR2 LQKENI. The CDR3 bases are TGTGCCAGCTCACCACCGGTCAACGGGGCCAAAAACATTCAGTACTTC. This sequence encodes CASSPPVNGAKNIQYF.

The chain couples TRBV30 to TRBJ2-3; D possibly corresponds to TRBD1 (6 bases). Germline loops: CDR1 GTSNPN, CDR2 SVGIG (reference sequence). The CDR3 has 14 residues. The V end lost 8 bases, the J end lost 0 bases, and 15 bases lay between the germline ends. In DNA, the CDR3 is TGTGCCGGGGGCTTGGGCGGGAGCACAGATACGCAGTATTTT. It yields the protein CAGGLGGSTDTQYF.

The chain is built from TRBV5-1 and TRBJ2-5; D may be TRBD1 (5 bases). V was clipped by 3 bases and J by 7 bases, with 13 bases between them. Germline CDR1 SGHRS, CDR2 YFSETQ. This CDR3 contains 13 residues. CDR3: CASSSTGEGTQYF. In nucleotides, the CDR3 is TGCGCCAGCAGCTCAACAGGAGAAGGGACCCAGTACTTC.

CDR3 protein: CASSPFEGATGELFF. In nucleotides, the CDR3 is TGTGCCAGCAGCCCCTTTGAGGGGGCAACCGGGGAGCTGTTTTTT. The chain is built from TRBV7-6 and TRBJ2-2; 7 nucleotides line up with TRBD1. The CDR3 length is 15 residues. Trimming took 5 bases from V and 5 from J; bases not matched to a gene: 8. Germline V gives CDR1 SGHVS, CDR2 FNYEAQ.

The rearrangement joins TRBV9 to TRBJ2-3, with 8 positions matching TRBD2. The CDR3 covers 18 residues. The V and J ends lost 0 bases and 0 bases, in that order; junction bases with no gene match: 9. CDR1 is SGDLS, CDR2 YYNGEE, per germline. Here the CDR3 reads CASSVGSGSAPSTDTQYF. The CDR3 bases are TGTGCCAGCAGCGTAGGGAGCGGGAGTGCCCCTAGCACAGATACGCAGTATTTT.

This rearrangement joins TRBV30 to TRBJ2-7, with D maybe TRBD1 (6 bases). Per the germline V gene, CDR1 is GTSNPN and CDR2 is SVGIG (reference sequence). The CDR3 totals 15 residues. Trimming took off 1 base at V and 2 bases at J, with 15 bases between the two ends. The CDR3: CAWSAQGHLAYEQYF. CDR3 nucleotide sequence: TGTGCCTGGAGTGCCCAGGGACACTTGGCCTACGAGCAGTACTTC.

The genes are TRBV2 and TRBJ1-5; D is uncertain. The CDR3 has 16 residues. Germline V CDR1 and CDR2: SNHLY, FYNNEI. V was clipped by 2 bases and J by 6 bases, with 17 bases between them. In nucleotides, the CDR3 is TGTGCCAGCAGTGAAAGGGCAGGCCTGGGGAGTCAGCCCCAGCATTTT. The encoded protein is CASSERAGLGSQPQHF.

The CDR3 DNA follows: TGCGCCAGCAGCAGCACCGGGACAGGGGAAGAAAAACTGTTTTTT. It specifies CASSSTGTGEEKLFF. J is TRBJ1-4 and V is TRBV5-1, with 10 bases matching TRBD1. J gave up 8 bases and V 4 bases, and 8 bases lay outside the gene matches. The CDR3 contains 15 residues. Germline lookup yields CDR1 SGHRS and CDR2 YFSETQ.

This clone was counted a few times. This rearrangement joins TRBV30 to TRBJ2-5; D unclear. This CDR3 region has 13 residues. Germline CDR1 reads GTSNPN; CDR2 reads SVGIG (reference sequence). V lost 1 base to trimming and J lost 5 bases, with 11 bases between them. The CDR3 spells CAWSGGGVETQYF. In DNA form, the CDR3 reads TGTGCCTGGAGTGGTGGCGGAGTGGAGACCCAGTACTTC.

Of note for this clone: Other DNA sequences from this sample encode an identical CDR3 as well. The chain has TRBV2 and TRBJ1-2, with 7 bases lining up with TRBD1. This CDR3 has 14 residues. V dropped 4 bases and J dropped 0; count of bases not matched to a gene: 2. Per germline, CDR1 SNHLY and CDR2 FYNNEI. CDR3 residues: CASSGTGANYGYTF. CDR3 nucleotide sequence: TGTGCCAGCAGTGGGACAGGAGCTAACTATGGCTACACCTTC.

The CDR3, as DNA: TGTGCCAGCAGTCCAACCTTGAAGCAGGGCACCATATATTTT. Amino acids: CASSPTLKQGTIYF. The chain carries TRBV28 and TRBJ1-3, with TRBD1 as a possible D gene (5 bases). Trimming pared 5 bases from V and 9 bases from J, leaving 17 bases between. The CDR3 loop spans 14 amino acids. The germline CDR1 and CDR2 sequences are MDHEN and SYDVKM. The full variable domain, in which reference TRBV28 and TRBJ1-3 provide the parts outside the CDR3, is DVKVTQSSRYLVKRTGEKVFLECVQDMDHENMFWYRQDPGLGLRLIYFSYDVKMKEKGDIPEGYSVSREKKERFSLILESASTNQTSMYLCASSPTLKQGTIYFGEGSWLTVV.

The gene calls are TRBV28 and TRBJ1-1, with D uncertain. CDR1 and CDR2 (germline): MDHEN, SYDVKM. V was cut by 2 bases and J by 3 bases, with 10 bases left in between. The length of the CDR3 is 14 residues. In DNA form, the CDR3 reads TGTGCCAGCAGTTTAAAGTGGGAGGACACTGAAGCTTTCTTT. It yields the protein CASSLKWEDTEAFF.

The rearrangement links TRBV6-5 to TRBJ1-3; no definite D call. Germline CDR1 is MNHEY and CDR2 is SVGAGI. V shed 8 bases and J shed 0 bases, with 14 bases lying between them. The CDR3 is made up of 15 amino acids. This chain's CDR3 is CASHPVGGSGNTIYF. The CDR3, as DNA: TGTGCCAGCCACCCGGTCGGAGGCTCTGGAAACACCATATATTTT.

The sample holds one count of this clone. The chain joins TRBV18 to TRBJ2-1, with 9 bases matching TRBD2. Germline V gives CDR1 KGHSH, CDR2 LQKENI. J lost 2 bases, V lost 6 bases, and 14 bases had no gene match. The CDR3 contains 18 residues. CDR3: CASSPMGTPSGAYNEQFF. The CDR3 DNA sequence: TGTGCCAGCTCCCCAATGGGGACACCTAGCGGGGCCTACAATGAGCAGTTCTTC.

The gene calls are TRBV19 and TRBJ1-3, with 7 bases fitting TRBD1. The CDR3 has 15 residues. Unmatched junction bases numbered 7, after V lost 4 bases and J lost 4 bases. From germline, CDR1 is LNHDA and CDR2 SQIVND (reference sequence). DNA of the CDR3: TGTGCCAGTAGTACCGGACAGGCACCGGGAAACACCATATATTTT. This gives the protein CASSTGQAPGNTIYF.

The CDR3 DNA is TGTGCCTGGAGTAGGGGTGACAATCAGCCCCAGCATTTT. Protein sequence: CAWSRGDNQPQHF. The rearrangement joins TRBV30 to TRBJ1-5, with D possibly TRBD1 on 5 matching bases. From germline, CDR1 is GTSNPN and CDR2 SVGIG (reference sequence). V lost 2 bases and J 3 bases, leaving 8 bases between the germline ends. The CDR3 is 13 amino acids.

V and J are TRBV6-2 or TRBV6-3 and TRBJ1-2, with D hard to call. V was clipped by 0 bases and J by 6 bases, with 5 bases between them. The CDR3 totals 12 residues. CDR1 MNHEY and CDR2 SVGEGT come from the germline V gene. The CDR3: CASSYSIDGYTF. Written as DNA, the CDR3 is TGTGCCAGCAGTTACTCTATCGATGGCTACACCTTC.

The chain combines TRBV7-2 with TRBJ2-1; 10 bases are shared with TRBD2. The CDR3 length is 16 residues. Looked up from germline, CDR1 is SGHTA and CDR2 is FQGNSA. The J segment lost 3 bases and the V segment lost 3 bases, leaving 5 bases of the junction unmatched. The DNA for the CDR3 is TGTGCCAGCAGCTTCTCCTCTAGCGGGAGCTACAATGAGCAGTTCTTC. Protein: CASSFSSSGSYNEQFF.

The chain employs TRBV6-6 and TRBJ2-7; possibly TRBD1 for D (6 bases). The CDR3 sequence is 13 residues long. V lost 4 bases and J 6 bases, leaving 13 bases between the germline ends. Germline V gives CDR1 MNHNY, CDR2 SVGAGI (reference sequence). DNA of the CDR3: TGTGCCAGCAGTTCCGAAACAGGGACCGAGCAGTACTTC. This codes for CASSSETGTEQYF.

The chain has TRBV30 and TRBJ2-7; a possible D gene is TRBD2 (7 bases). CDR1 is GTSNPN and CDR2 is SVGIG in the germline V gene (reference sequence). The CDR3 has 13 residues. V lost 0 bases and J lost 3, with 9 bases in between. The CDR3 sequence: CAWSVGGGYEQYF. CDR3 DNA: TGTGCCTGGAGTGTAGGGGGGGGCTACGAGCAGTACTTC. The whole variable domain, remainder taken from reference TRBV30 and TRBJ2-7, is SQTIHQWPATLVQPVGSPLSLECTVEGTSNPNLYWYRQAAGRGLQLLFYSVGIGQISSEVPQNLSASRPQDRQFILSSKKLLLSDSGFYLCAWSVGGGYEQYFGPGTRLTVT.

The rearrangement uses TRBV18 and TRBJ2-1; 11 bases are a match to TRBD1. The CDR3 loop spans 15 amino acids. The germline CDR1 and CDR2 sequences are KGHSH and LQKENI. V trimming: 5 bases; J trimming: 3 bases; junction bases outside the gene matches: 3. The chain's CDR3 is CASSTGTGGYNEQFF. In DNA form, the CDR3 reads TGTGCCAGCTCAACCGGGACAGGGGGCTACAATGAGCAGTTCTTC.